Listed below are T cell receptor beta chains from one sample, sequenced in a study of OX40 agonist ivuxolimab in advanced cancers. TCRdb's table, derived via immunoSEQ multiplex PCR, lists solely in-frame clones and lacks some. The sample has about 27,000 clones, roughly four fifths seen once. Source: CD4+ or CD8+ T cells sorted from blood, taken in a trial of the OX40 agonist ivuxolimab. All receptors derive from an adult with an advanced solid tumor such as melanoma, head and neck, liver or kidney cancer. CDR3s include the opening cysteine and the closing phenylalanine or tryptophan.

TRBV9	TRBJ1-5	CASSLSGTANQPQHF
TRBV5-4	TRBJ2-2	CASSLYTGELFF
TRBV7-9	TRBJ2-7	CASSLVPGINEQYF
TRBV10-3	TRBJ2-2	CAISERGNWASEELFF
TRBV9	TRBJ2-1	CASSSGVQGYNEQFF
TRBV27	TRBJ1-5	CASSLSQVSNQPQHF
TRBV9	TRBJ1-5	CASGGAGNQPQHF
TRBV5-8	TRBJ2-1	CASSHLEGLSVDEQFF
TRBV29-1	TRBJ2-1	CSLPGLAGVNEQFF
TRBV30	TRBJ2-1	CAWSVAQGNEQFF
TRBV27	TRBJ1-5	CASSLGGQPQHF
TRBV6-6	TRBJ1-2	CASSYSDRYGYTF
TRBV20-1	TRBJ2-2	CSAKRVGELFF
TRBV4-2	TRBJ2-3	CASSQAHEGTSGTDTQYF
TRBV11-2	TRBJ2-1	CASSWTSGVSSYNEQFF
TRBV10-3	TRBJ2-1	CAISESKTGVSYNEQFF
TRBV5-5	TRBJ1-2	CASSPPRGFYGYTF
TRBV10-3	TRBJ1-1	CAISEPLGSLNTEAFF
TRBV7-9	TRBJ2-5	CASSLGSRGLGRETQYF
TRBV20-1	TRBJ1-2	CSARSTYGYTF
TRBV12-5	TRBJ2-2	CASGTPGLGELFF
TRBV5-5	TRBJ2-7	CASMPGTSYHEQYF
TRBV11-3	TRBJ2-7	CASSPSGSGGLSSYEQYF
TRBV5-4	TRBJ2-3	CASSLGPGQQYF
TRBV7-6	TRBJ1-5	CASSLSPSTAYSNQPQHF
TRBV10-3	TRBJ2-3	CAISESNWQPSTDTQYF
TRBV27	TRBJ1-2	CASSFLEGTNYGYTF
TRBV7-9	TRBJ1-1	CASSSQTSMNTEAFF
TRBV5-1	TRBJ2-7	CASSLSGGTYEQYF
TRBV28	TRBJ2-5	CASSLEWEPTDQETQYF
TRBV27	TRBJ1-5	CASSPGTGRQPQHF
TRBV19	TRBJ1-2	CASSIALGQVYGYTF
TRBV27	TRBJ1-1	CASSFGGAGNTEAFF
TRBV27	TRBJ2-1	CARSSFPRAPTDEQFF
TRBV19	TRBJ2-3	CASSSGRGDTQYF
TRBV28	TRBJ1-5	CASRDLGQPQHF
TRBV6-1	TRBJ1-2	CASSETGTANYGYTF
TRBV15	TRBJ2-7	CATSREGQGYEQYF
TRBV7-2	TRBJ1-3	CASSPHRVVGNTIYF
TRBV27	TRBJ2-5	CASSTGQGEETQYF
TRBV4-1	TRBJ2-7	CASSQGSSGGYEQYF
TRBV4-2	TRBJ2-5	CASSQDTGGPETQYF
TRBV4-2	TRBJ1-5	CASSRTKYSNQPQHF
TRBV27	TRBJ2-1	CASNRGVNEQFF
TRBV19	TRBJ2-7	CASSGTAYEQYF
TRBV12-5	TRBJ1-1	CASGLGGTGKTEAFF
TRBV6-6	TRBJ1-2	CASSRQGRGGYTF
TRBV9	TRBJ2-5	CASSVSGGEQETQYF
TRBV6-1	TRBJ1-1	CASSETGGTGYTEAFF
TRBV6-6	TRBJ2-7	CASSYSRVYEQYF
TRBV7-9	TRBJ2-7	CASSVSYEQYF
TRBV11-3	TRBJ2-1	CASSLTSGNFNEQFF
TRBV10-3	TRBJ2-7	CAISATGAPSDHEQYF
TRBV7-9	TRBJ2-5	CASSLIGGPQETQYF
TRBV9	TRBJ2-7	CASSELKREGRAYEQYF
TRBV27	TRBJ2-7	CASSLAPGALHEQYF
TRBV13	TRBJ1-1	CASSLGVNTEAFF
TRBV4-1	TRBJ1-2	CASSQAFPGLRETNYGYTF